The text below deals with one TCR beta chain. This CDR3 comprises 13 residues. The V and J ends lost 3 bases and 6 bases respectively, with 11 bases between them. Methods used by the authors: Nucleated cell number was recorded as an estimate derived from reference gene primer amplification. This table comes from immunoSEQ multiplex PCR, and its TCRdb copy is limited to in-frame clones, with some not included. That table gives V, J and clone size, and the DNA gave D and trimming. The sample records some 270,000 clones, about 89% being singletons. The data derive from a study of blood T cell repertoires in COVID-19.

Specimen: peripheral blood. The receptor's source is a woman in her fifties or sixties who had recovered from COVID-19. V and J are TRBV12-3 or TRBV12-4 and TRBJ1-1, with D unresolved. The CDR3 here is CASSFSLRAEAFF. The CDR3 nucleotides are TGTGCCAGCAGTTTTAGTTTGCGGGCTGAAGCTTTCTTT.